This T cell receptor beta chain originates from a study of cytomegalovirus exposure and HLA in healthy donors. V shed 5 bases, J shed 3 bases, and the junction held 4 bases outside the gene matches. CDR1 and CDR2 from the germline V gene are SGHRS and YFSETQ. The CDR3 spans 14 residues. A note on this clone: Its antigen remains unidentified.

The primer mix had 60 Vbeta and 13 Jbeta primers. Profiled with immunoSEQ multiplex PCR; TCRdb holds only in-frame clones, not every one. The data show some 90,000 clones, with around 80% seen just once and approximately 3% held by the top ten. General study points: In the analysis, some V segments, TRBV6-2 and TRBV6-3 included, were excluded as indistinguishable. Later analysis associated a missense DCLRE1C variant with TCR beta V- and J-gene trimming.

The sequenced sample consisted of PBMCs. The clonotype originates from a man aged 25 to 45 in good health and CMV-seronegative. The chain employs TRBV5-1 and TRBJ2-1, with 8 positions matching TRBD1. Written as DNA, the CDR3 is TGCGCCAGCAGAGGGACAGGCCTCTACAATGAGCAGTTCTTC. It translates to CASRGTGLYNEQFF. Combining the CDR3 with reference TRBV5-1 and TRBJ2-1 gives the whole variable domain KAGVTQTPRYLIKTRGQQVTLSCSPISGHRSVSWYQQTPGQGLQFLFEYFSETQRNKGNFPGRFSGRQFSNSRSEMNVSTLELGDSALYLCASRGTGLYNEQFFGPGTRLTVL.